The clone carrying this T cell receptor (beta chain) was picked up a small number of times. Its antigen remains unidentified. Relative to the germline gene, one junction end is altered; a read error may explain this. The data are from a study of CD8 T cells in ankylosing spondylitis. Looked up from germline, CDR1 is MNHEY and CDR2 is SVGEGT. The CDR3 sequence is 15 residues long. Whole-study results and caveats: Researchers reportedly found disease-linked clones significantly enriched in matched ankylosing spondylitis synovial fluid. Existing reports had already noted some motif variants in reactive arthritis synovial fluid and blood.

MiXCR was run by TCRdb on the 5' RACE reads, yielding one entry per CDR3 protein. The sample consists of roughly 97,000 distinct CDR3 sequences, about 8.5% of them appearing once. Material: blood, either unsorted or a sorted T cell fraction (not recorded which). The sequence was collected from a male donor with ankylosing spondylitis or in good health (not recorded which). The chain employs TRBV6-2 or TRBV6-3 and TRBJ1-2; TRBD1 might be the D (5 bases). The CDR3 nucleotides are TGTGCCAGCAGTTACCCGGGACGGACGAACTATGGGTACACCTTC. Residues: CASSYPGRTNYGYTF.